Given below is one TCR beta chain in context. This record belongs to a study of OX40 agonist ivuxolimab in advanced cancers. Study-wide context: With a range of roughly 20 to 80, age averaged about 59 years, and approximately 83% were male.

Assay: immunoSEQ multiplex PCR; the TCRdb copy retains only in-frame clones and omits some. The table has over 25,000 clones, 74% seen once; the top ten hold roughly 12%. The V gene's germline CDR1 is SNHLY and CDR2 FYNNEI. V lost 5 bases and J 8 bases, leaving 9 bases between the germline ends. The CDR3 totals 12 residues. Exclusion of a patient followed from autoimmune disease history or systemic immunosuppression. The study sampled blood at baseline, cycle 4 day 1, and cycle 7 day 1. The chain uses TRBV2 and TRBJ1-4, with D possibly TRBD1 on 5 matching bases. The starting material was CD4+ or CD8+ T cells sorted from blood, obtained in a trial of the OX40 agonist ivuxolimab. The sequence came from an adult with an advanced solid tumor such as melanoma, head and neck, liver or kidney cancer. This chain's CDR3 is CASSKDREKLFF. In DNA, the CDR3 is TGTGCCAGCAGTAAAGACAGAGAAAAACTGTTTTTT. The full variable domain, rest sourced from reference TRBV2 and TRBJ1-4, is EPEVTQTPSHQVTQMGQEVILRCVPISNHLYFYWYRQILGQKVEFLVSFYNNEISEKSEIFDDQFSVERPDGSNFTLKIRSTKLEDSAMYFCASSKDREKLFFGSGTQLSVL.